This TCR beta chain was sequenced in a study of blood T cell repertoires in COVID-19. Study-level background: The cDNA or gDNA used as material had been derived from T cells, B-cell-depleted T cells, or PBMCs.

V shed 4 bases, J shed 5 bases, and the junction held 13 bases outside the gene matches. The length of the CDR3 is 16 residues. Germline CDR1 and CDR2: SGHKS and YYEKEE (reference sequence). The assay was immunoSEQ multiplex PCR, and TCRdb's table has in-frame clones only and misses some. The sample holds 350,000 to 400,000 clones, 80% to 95% seen once. Participants were aged about 18 to 100 years from 24 US areas. The TCR originated in a woman in her forties who had been exposed to COVID-19. The sequencing input was PBMCs or T cells enriched from blood (not recorded which). The chain is built from TRBV5-5 and TRBJ2-7; 9 nucleotides agree with TRBD2. The CDR3 region is CASSLYIAGVNNEQYF. CDR3 DNA sequence: TGTGCCAGCAGCCTCTACATAGCGGGAGTGAACAACGAGCAGTACTTC.